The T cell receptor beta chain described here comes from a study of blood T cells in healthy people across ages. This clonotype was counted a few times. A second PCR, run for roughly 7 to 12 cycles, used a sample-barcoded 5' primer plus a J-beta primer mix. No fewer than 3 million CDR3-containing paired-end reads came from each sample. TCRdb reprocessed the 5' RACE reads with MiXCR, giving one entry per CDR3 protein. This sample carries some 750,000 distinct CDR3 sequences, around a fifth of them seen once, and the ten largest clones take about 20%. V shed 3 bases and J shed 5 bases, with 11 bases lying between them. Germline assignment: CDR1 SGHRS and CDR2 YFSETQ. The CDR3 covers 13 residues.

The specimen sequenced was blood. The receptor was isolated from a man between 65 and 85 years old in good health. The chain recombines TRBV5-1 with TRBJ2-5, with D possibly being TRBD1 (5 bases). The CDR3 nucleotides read TGCGCCAGCAGCTGGCAGGGCGAGGAGACCCAGTACTTC. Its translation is CASSWQGEETQYF. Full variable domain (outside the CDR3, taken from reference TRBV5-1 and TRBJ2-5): KAGVTQTPRYLIKTRGQQVTLSCSPISGHRSVSWYQQTPGQGLQFLFEYFSETQRNKGNFPGRFSGRQFSNSRSEMNVSTLELGDSALYLCASSWQGEETQYFGPGTRLLVL.